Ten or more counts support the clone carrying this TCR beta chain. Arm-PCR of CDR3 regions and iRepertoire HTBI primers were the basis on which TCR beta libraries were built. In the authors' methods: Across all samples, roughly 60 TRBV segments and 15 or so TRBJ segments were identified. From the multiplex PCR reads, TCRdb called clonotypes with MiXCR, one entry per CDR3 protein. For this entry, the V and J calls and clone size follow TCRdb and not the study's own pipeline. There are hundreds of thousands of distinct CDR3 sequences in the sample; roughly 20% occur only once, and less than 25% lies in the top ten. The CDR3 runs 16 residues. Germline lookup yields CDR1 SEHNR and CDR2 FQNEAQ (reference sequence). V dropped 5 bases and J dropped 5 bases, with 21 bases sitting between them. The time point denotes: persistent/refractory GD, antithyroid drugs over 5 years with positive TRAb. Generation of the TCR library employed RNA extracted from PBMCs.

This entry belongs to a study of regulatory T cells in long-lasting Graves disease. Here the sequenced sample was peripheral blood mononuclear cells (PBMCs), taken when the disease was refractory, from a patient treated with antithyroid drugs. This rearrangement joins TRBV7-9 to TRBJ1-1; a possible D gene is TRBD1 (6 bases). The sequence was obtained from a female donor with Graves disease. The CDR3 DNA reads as TGTGCCAGCAGCCCACGACAGGACTTACGAGGTACTGAAGCTTTCTTT. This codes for CASSPRQDLRGTEAFF.